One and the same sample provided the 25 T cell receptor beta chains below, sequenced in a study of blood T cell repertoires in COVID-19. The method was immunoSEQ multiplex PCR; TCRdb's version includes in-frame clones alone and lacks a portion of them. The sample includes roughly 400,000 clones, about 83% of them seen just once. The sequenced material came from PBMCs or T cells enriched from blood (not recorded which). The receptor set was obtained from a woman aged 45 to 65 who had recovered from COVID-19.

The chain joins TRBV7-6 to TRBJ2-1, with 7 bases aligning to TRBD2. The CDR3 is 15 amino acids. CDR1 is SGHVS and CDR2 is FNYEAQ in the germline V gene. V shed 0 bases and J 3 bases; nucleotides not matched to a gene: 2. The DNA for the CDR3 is TGTGCCAGCAGCTTAGCACTAGCGTACTACAATGAGCAGTTCTTC. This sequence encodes CASSLALAYYNEQFF.

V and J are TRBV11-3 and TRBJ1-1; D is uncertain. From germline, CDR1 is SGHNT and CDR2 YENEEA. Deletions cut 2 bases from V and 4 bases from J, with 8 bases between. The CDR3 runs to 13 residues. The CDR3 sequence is CASSLTFGTEAFF. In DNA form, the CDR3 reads TGTGCCAGCAGCTTAACCTTCGGCACTGAAGCTTTCTTT.

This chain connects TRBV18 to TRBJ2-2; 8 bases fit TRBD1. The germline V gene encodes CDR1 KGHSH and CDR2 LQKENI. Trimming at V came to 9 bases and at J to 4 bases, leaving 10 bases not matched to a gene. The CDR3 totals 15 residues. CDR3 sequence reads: CASNAQGAPTGELFF. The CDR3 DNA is TGTGCCAGTAACGCCCAGGGGGCGCCCACCGGGGAGCTGTTTTTT.

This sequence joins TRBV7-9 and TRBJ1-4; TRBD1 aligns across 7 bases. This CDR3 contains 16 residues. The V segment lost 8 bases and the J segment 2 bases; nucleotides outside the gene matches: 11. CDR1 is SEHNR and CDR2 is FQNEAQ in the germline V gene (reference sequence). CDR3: CASEGSLTGTNEKLFF. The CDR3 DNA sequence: TGTGCCAGCGAGGGGAGCCTGACAGGGACTAATGAAAAACTGTTTTTT.

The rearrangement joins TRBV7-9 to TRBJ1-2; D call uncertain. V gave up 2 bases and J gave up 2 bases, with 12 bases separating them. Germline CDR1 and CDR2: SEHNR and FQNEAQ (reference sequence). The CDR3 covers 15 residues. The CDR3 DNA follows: TGTGCCAGCAGCTTAATGTTGAGGGTGAACTATGGCTACACCTTC. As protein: CASSLMLRVNYGYTF.

The DNA of the CDR3 is TGTGCCATCAGCCTACAGGGAACTAACTATGGCTACACCTTC. This translates into CAISLQGTNYGYTF. The V call is TRBV10-3, the J call TRBJ1-2; maybe TRBD1 (6 bases). Looked up from germline, CDR1 is ENHRY and CDR2 is SYGVKD. V lost 6 bases and J 0 bases, leaving 11 bases between the germline ends. The length of the CDR3 is 14 residues.

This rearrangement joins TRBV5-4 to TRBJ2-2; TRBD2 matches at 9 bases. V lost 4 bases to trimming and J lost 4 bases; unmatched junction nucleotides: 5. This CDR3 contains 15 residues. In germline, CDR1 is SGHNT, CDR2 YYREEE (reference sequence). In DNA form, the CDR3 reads TGTGCCAGCAGCGCGGGGGGGCGTTTCACCGGGGAGCTGTTTTTT. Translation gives CASSAGGRFTGELFF.

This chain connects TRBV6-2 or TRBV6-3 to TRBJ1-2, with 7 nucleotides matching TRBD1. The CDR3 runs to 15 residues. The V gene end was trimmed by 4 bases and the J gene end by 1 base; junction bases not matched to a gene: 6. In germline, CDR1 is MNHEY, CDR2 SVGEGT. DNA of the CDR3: TGTGCCAGCAGTTGGGCGGGACAGAATAACTATGGCTACACCTTC. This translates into CASSWAGQNNYGYTF.

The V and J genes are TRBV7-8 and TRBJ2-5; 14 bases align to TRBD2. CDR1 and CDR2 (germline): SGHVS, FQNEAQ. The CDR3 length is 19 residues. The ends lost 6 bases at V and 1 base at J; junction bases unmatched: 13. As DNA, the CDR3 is TGTGCCAGCAGTCCCTACTGGGGGACTAGCGGGGGCCTCCAAGAGACCCAGTACTTC. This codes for CASSPYWGTSGGLQETQYF.

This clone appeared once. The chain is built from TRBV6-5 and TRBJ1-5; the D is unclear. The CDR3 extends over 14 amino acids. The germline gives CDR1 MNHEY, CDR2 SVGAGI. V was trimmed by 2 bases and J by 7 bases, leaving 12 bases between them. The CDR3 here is CASSYNKAVQPQHF. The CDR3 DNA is TGTGCCAGCAGTTACAACAAGGCGGTCCAGCCCCAGCATTTT.

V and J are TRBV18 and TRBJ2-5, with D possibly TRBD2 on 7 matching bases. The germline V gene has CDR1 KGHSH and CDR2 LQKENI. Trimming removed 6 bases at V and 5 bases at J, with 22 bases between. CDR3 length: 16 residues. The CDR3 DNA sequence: TGTGCCAGCTCCCCCAAGGGCGGGGGCCCTGTGGAGACCCAGTACTTC. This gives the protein CASSPKGGGPVETQYF.

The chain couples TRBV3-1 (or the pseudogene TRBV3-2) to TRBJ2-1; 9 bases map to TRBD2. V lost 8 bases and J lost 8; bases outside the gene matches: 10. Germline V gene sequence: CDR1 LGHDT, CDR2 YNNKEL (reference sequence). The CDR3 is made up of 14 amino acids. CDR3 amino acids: CASQPAGGRYEQFF. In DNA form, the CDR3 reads TGTGCCAGCCAACCAGCGGGGGGCAGGTATGAGCAGTTCTTC.

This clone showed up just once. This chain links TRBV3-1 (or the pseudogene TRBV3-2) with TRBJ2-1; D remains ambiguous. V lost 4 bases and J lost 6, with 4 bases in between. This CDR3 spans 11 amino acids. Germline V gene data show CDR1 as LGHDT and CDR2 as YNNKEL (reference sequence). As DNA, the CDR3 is TGTGCCAGCAGCCGCGGCAATGAGCAGTTCTTC. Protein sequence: CASSRGNEQFF.

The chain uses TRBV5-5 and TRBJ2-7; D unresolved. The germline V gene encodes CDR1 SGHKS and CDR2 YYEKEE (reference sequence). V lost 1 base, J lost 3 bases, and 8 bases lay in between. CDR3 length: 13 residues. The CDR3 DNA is TGTGCCAGCAGCTTGAATGCCGGCTACGAGCAGTACTTC. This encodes CASSLNAGYEQYF.

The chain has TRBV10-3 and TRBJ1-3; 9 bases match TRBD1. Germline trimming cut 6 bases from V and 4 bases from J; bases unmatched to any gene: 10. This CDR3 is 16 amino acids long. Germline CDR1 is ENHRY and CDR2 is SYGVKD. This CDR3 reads CAISGQQGARGNTIYF. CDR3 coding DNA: TGTGCCATCAGCGGACAACAGGGGGCGCGCGGAAACACCATATATTTT.

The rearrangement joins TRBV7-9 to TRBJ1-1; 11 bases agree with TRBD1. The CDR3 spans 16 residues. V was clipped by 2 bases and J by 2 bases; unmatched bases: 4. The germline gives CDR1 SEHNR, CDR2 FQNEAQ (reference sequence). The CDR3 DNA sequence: TGTGCCAGCAGCTTAAGGACAGGGGGCGGCAACACTGAAGCTTTCTTT. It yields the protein CASSLRTGGGNTEAFF.

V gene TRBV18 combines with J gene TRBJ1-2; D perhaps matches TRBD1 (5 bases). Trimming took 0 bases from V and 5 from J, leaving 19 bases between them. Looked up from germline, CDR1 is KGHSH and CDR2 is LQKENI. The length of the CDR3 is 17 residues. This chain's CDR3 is CASSPPAGSGGDYGYTF. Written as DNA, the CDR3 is TGTGCCAGCTCACCACCCGCTGGCAGTGGAGGGGATTATGGCTACACCTTC.

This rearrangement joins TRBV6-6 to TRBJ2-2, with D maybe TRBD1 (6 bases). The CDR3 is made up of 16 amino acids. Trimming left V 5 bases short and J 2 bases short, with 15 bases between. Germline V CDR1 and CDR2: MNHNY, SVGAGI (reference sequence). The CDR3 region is CASSREQGINTGELFF. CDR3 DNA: TGTGCCAGCAGTAGAGAACAGGGAATTAACACCGGGGAGCTGTTTTTT.

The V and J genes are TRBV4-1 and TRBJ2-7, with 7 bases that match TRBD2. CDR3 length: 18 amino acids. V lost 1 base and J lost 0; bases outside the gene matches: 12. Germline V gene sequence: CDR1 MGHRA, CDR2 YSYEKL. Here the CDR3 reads CASSQGGWGGRFSYEQYF. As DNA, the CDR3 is TGCGCCAGCAGCCAAGGCGGGTGGGGGGGACGATTCTCCTACGAGCAGTACTTC.

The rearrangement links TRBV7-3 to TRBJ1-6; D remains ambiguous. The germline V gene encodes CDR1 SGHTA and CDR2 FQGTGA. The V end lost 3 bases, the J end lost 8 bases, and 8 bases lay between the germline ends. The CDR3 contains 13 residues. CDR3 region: CASSFVVDSPLHF. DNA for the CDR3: TGTGCCAGCAGCTTTGTAGTGGATTCACCCCTCCACTTT.

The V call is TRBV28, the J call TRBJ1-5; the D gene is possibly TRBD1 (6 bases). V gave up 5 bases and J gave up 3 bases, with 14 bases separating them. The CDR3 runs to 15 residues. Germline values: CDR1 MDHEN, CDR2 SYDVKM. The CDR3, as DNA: TGTGCCAGCAGTACAAACGGACAGAACAATCAGCCCCAGCATTTT. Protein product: CASSTNGQNNQPQHF.

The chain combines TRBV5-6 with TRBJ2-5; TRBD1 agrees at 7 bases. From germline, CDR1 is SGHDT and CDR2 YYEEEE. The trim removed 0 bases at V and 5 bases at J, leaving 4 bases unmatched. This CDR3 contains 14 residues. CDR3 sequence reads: CASSLGQGLETQYF. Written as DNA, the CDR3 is TGTGCCAGCAGCTTGGGACAGGGTTTGGAGACCCAGTACTTC.

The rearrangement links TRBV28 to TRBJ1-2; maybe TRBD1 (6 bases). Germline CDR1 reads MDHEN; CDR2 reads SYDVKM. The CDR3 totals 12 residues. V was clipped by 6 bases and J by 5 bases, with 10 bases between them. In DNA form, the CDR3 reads TGTGCCAGCAGGCTTACAGGGTATGGCTACACCTTC. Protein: CASRLTGYGYTF.

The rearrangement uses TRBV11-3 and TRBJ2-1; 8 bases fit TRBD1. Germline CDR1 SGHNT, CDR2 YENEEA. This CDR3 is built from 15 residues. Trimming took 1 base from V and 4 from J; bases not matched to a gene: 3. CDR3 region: CASSLGTGTYNEQFF. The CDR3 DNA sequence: TGTGCCAGCAGCTTAGGGACAGGGACTTACAATGAGCAGTTCTTC.

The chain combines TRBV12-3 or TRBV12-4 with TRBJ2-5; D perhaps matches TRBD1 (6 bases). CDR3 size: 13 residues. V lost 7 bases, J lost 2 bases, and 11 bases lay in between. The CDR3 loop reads CASNERGQETQYF. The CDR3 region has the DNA TGTGCCAGCAACGAAAGGGGGCAAGAGACCCAGTACTTC.